Sequencing of this T cell receptor (beta chain) was carried out in a study of radiation and T cells in renal cell carcinoma. Sequencing was performed with immunoSEQ multiplex PCR; in TCRdb, only in-frame clones are kept and a portion is missing. The table lists about 22,000 clones, about 51% of them singletons, with approximately 16% in the top ten. Described treatment: 15 Gy SBRT to primary tumor, nephrectomy 4 weeks later. Looked up from germline, CDR1 is GTSNPN and CDR2 is SVGIG (reference sequence). The ends were cut back, 5 bases at V and 3 bases at J, with 10 bases in the middle. This CDR3 is 13 amino acids long.

V is TRBV30 and J is TRBJ1-4, with no clear D. Sequencing used tumor tissue, obtained from a patient whose treatment included radiotherapy and nephrectomy. The TCR comes from a woman aged 50 to 60 with renal cell carcinoma. The CDR3 DNA is TGTGCCTGGCTTGCGGGAGCTAATGAAAAACTGTTTTTT. It codes for CAWLAGANEKLFF.